Following are 23 T cell receptor beta chains from one sample sequenced in a study of radiotherapy plus CTLA-4 blockade in lung cancer (dated by TCRdb to the late 2010s). Library construction relied on the immunoSEQ multiplex PCR assay. TCRdb provides this immuneACCESS table in a form limited to in-frame rearrangements. Some clones are lacking; in checked studies, under half of them reflect an unresolved V gene, and why the rest are absent is not known. The sample table records roughly 98,000 clones; more than 75% of these occur just once. The ten largest clones add up to 3% to 3.5% of the sample. Sample: peripheral blood, taken from a patient treated with radiotherapy plus ipilimumab. The receptors shown here come from a human donor with non-small cell lung cancer who had a partial response to radiotherapy plus ipilimumab.

This clone was counted a single time. Other DNA sequences from this sample encode an identical CDR3 as well. This chain uses TRBV19 with TRBJ2-5; the match to TRBD2 covers 10 bases. Germline-derived CDR1 and CDR2 are LNHDA and SQIVND (reference sequence). The CDR3 sequence is 15 residues long. V shed 4 bases and J 3 bases; nucleotides not matched to a gene: 5. CDR3 residues: CASSSWTSGKETQYF. The DNA for the CDR3 is TGTGCCAGTAGTAGCTGGACTAGCGGAAAAGAGACCCAGTACTTC.

The chain uses TRBV15 and TRBJ1-5; D call uncertain. Trimming removed 6 bases at V and 6 bases at J, with 15 bases between. Germline CDR1 is LNHNV and CDR2 is YYDKDF (reference sequence). The CDR3 extends over 14 amino acids. CDR3 protein: CATRRRVVAQPQHF. CDR3 DNA: TGTGCCACCAGGCGGAGGGTAGTGGCTCAGCCCCAGCATTTT. Filled out from reference TRBV15 and TRBJ1-5, the complete variable domain reads DAMVIQNPRYQVTQFGKPVTLSCSQTLNHNVMYWYQQKSSQAPKLLFHYYDKDFNNEADTPDNFQSRRPNTSFCFLDIRSPGLGDTAMYLCATRRRVVAQPQHFGDGTRLSIL.

V usage is TRBV19 and J usage is TRBJ1-5, with TRBD1 as a possible D gene (6 bases). Germline assignment: CDR1 LNHDA and CDR2 SQIVND (reference sequence). The CDR3 spans 15 residues. V was pared by 3 bases and J by 3 bases, with 12 bases between. The CDR3 here is CASSISQGPNQPQHF. CDR3 bases: TGTGCCAGTAGTATTTCCCAGGGGCCCAATCAGCCCCAGCATTTT. The whole variable domain, remainder taken from reference TRBV19 and TRBJ1-5, is DGGITQSPKYLFRKEGQNVTLSCEQNLNHDAMYWYRQDPGQGLRLIYYSQIVNDFQKGDIAEGYSVSREKKESFPLTVTSAQKNPTAFYLCASSISQGPNQPQHFGDGTRLSIL.

The chain links TRBV7-2 to TRBJ1-1; no clear D gene. Germline V lookup: CDR1 SGHTA, CDR2 FQGNSA. Trimming pared 5 bases from V and 10 bases from J, leaving 11 bases between. CDR3 length equals 11 residues. This CDR3 is CASSLEGGAFF. The CDR3 DNA is TGTGCCAGCAGCCTGGAGGGAGGAGCTTTCTTT.

The chain combines TRBV18 with TRBJ1-1; D is ambiguous. V shed 3 bases and J shed 1 base, with 6 bases lying between them. Per the germline V gene, CDR1 is KGHSH and CDR2 is LQKENI. CDR3 length equals 13 residues. This CDR3 reads CASSPDKNTEAFF. The CDR3 DNA reads TGTGCCAGCTCACCCGACAAGAACACTGAAGCTTTCTTT.

This clone showed up just once. The chain has TRBV5-5 and TRBJ2-1; TRBD2 matches at 12 bases. J lost 4 bases, V lost 9 bases, and 5 bases had no gene match. Germline V gene lookup returns CDR1 SGHKS and CDR2 YYEKEE (reference sequence). There are 14 residues in the CDR3. CDR3 sequence: CATSGLAGYNEQFF. DNA for the CDR3: TGTGCCACCTCTGGACTAGCGGGGTACAATGAGCAGTTCTTC.

The J gene is TRBJ2-7, the V gene TRBV19, with 7 bases lining up with TRBD1. There are 13 residues in the CDR3. CDR1 is LNHDA, CDR2 SQIVND, per germline (reference sequence). The V gene end was trimmed by 7 bases and the J gene end by 5 bases; junction bases not matched to a gene: 8. The DNA of the CDR3 is TGTGCCAGTATCGGGACAGCAGGCAACGAGCAGTACTTC. It specifies CASIGTAGNEQYF.

This clone was seen a handful of times. The genes are TRBV9 and TRBJ2-2, with TRBD2 as a possible D gene (6 bases). Trimming shortened V by 0 bases and J by 6 bases, and 15 bases separated the two germline ends. The germline V gene has CDR1 SGDLS and CDR2 YYNGEE. This CDR3 has 16 amino acids. CDR3 region: CASSVVGGNRAGELFF. The CDR3 DNA reads TGTGCCAGCAGCGTAGTAGGCGGGAATCGAGCCGGGGAGCTGTTTTTT.

The chain uses TRBV28 and TRBJ2-5, with TRBD1 matching over 12 bases. The trim removed 4 bases at V and 5 bases at J, leaving 14 bases unmatched. Germline V lookup: CDR1 MDHEN, CDR2 SYDVKM. CDR3 length equals 18 residues. The DNA for the CDR3 is TGTGCCAGCAGTTCCACCGGGACAGGGGGCACGCGTTTGGAGACCCAGTACTTC. Amino acids: CASSSTGTGGTRLETQYF. Looking up the rest from reference TRBV28 and TRBJ2-5 gives the full variable domain: DVKVTQSSRYLVKRTGEKVFLECVQDMDHENMFWYRQDPGLGLRLIYFSYDVKMKEKGDIPEGYSVSREKKERFSLILESASTNQTSMYLCASSSTGTGGTRLETQYFGPGTRLLVL.

The V and J genes are TRBV30 and TRBJ1-4; possible D gene TRBD1, 6 bases. The CDR3 length is 14 residues. Per germline, CDR1 GTSNPN and CDR2 SVGIG (reference sequence). V was trimmed by 0 bases and J by 4 bases, leaving 9 bases between them. CDR3 DNA sequence: TGTGCCTGGAGTGTCACAGGGTTTAATGAAAAACTGTTTTTT. Residues: CAWSVTGFNEKLFF.

J is TRBJ2-1 and V is TRBV15; the match to TRBD2 covers 8 bases. V shed 3 bases, J shed 4 bases, and the junction held 2 bases outside the gene matches. This CDR3 contains 14 residues. Per the germline V gene, CDR1 is LNHNV and CDR2 is YYDKDF (reference sequence). CDR3 in DNA: TGTGCCACCAGCAGGGTAGCGGGGTACAATGAGCAGTTCTTC. As protein: CATSRVAGYNEQFF. Full variable domain (outside the CDR3, taken from reference TRBV15 and TRBJ2-1): DAMVIQNPRYQVTQFGKPVTLSCSQTLNHNVMYWYQQKSSQAPKLLFHYYDKDFNNEADTPDNFQSRRPNTSFCFLDIRSPGLGDTAMYLCATSRVAGYNEQFFGPGTRLTVL.

The chain couples TRBV19 to TRBJ2-3, with D possibly TRBD1 on 6 matching bases. This CDR3 is 17 amino acids long. Trimming shortened V by 3 bases and J by 0 bases, and 16 bases separated the two germline ends. Germline values: CDR1 LNHDA, CDR2 SQIVND (reference sequence). CDR3 loop: CASSIPKSGTSTDTQYF. DNA of the CDR3: TGTGCCAGTAGTATTCCCAAATCCGGGACAAGCACAGATACGCAGTATTTT.

This clone was seen only a few times. The chain couples TRBV5-6 to TRBJ2-1, with 13 positions matching TRBD2. With 4 bases clipped from V and 7 bases from J, the junction kept 8 bases outside the gene matches. The germline V gene has CDR1 SGHDT and CDR2 YYEEEE. The CDR3 is made up of 16 amino acids. The CDR3 DNA sequence: TGTGCCAGCAGCCCGGGACTAGCGGGAAGGGGAAATGAGCAGTTCTTC. Its translation is CASSPGLAGRGNEQFF.

This chain uses TRBV9 with TRBJ2-1; D ambiguous. Germline lookup yields CDR1 SGDLS and CDR2 YYNGEE. Trimming left V 0 bases short and J 6 bases short, with 13 bases between. The CDR3 is made up of 15 amino acids. The CDR3 sequence: CASSVGPARSNEQFF. The DNA of the CDR3 is TGTGCCAGCAGCGTAGGGCCTGCGCGGAGCAATGAGCAGTTCTTC.

CDR3 sequence: CASSGRQGAREKLFF. CDR3 nucleotide sequence: TGTGCCAGCAGTGGCCGACAGGGGGCGAGGGAAAAACTGTTTTTT. This sequence joins TRBV2 and TRBJ1-4, with 10 bases lining up with TRBD1. After removal of 4 bases from V and 8 bases from J, the junction contained 7 bases not matched to a gene. Germline V gene lookup returns CDR1 SNHLY and CDR2 FYNNEI. The CDR3 length is 15 residues.

The V call is TRBV11-2, the J call TRBJ2-3, with TRBD2 identical over 9 bases. The CDR3 has 17 residues. J lost 1 base, V lost 1 base, and 6 bases had no gene match. In germline, CDR1 is SGHAT, CDR2 FQNNGV. CDR3 coding DNA: TGTGCCAGCAGCTTAGTCGGCGGGAGGGCCGGCACAGATACGCAGTATTTT. Translating gives CASSLVGGRAGTDTQYF. The full variable domain, rest sourced from reference TRBV11-2 and TRBJ2-3, is EAGVAQSPRYKIIEKRQSVAFWCNPISGHATLYWYQQILGQGPKLLIQFQNNGVVDDSQLPKDRFSAERLKGVDSTLKIQPAKLEDSAVYLCASSLVGGRAGTDTQYFGPGTRLTVL.

The chain recombines TRBV28 with TRBJ2-7, with 8 bases aligning to TRBD2. Germline assignment: CDR1 MDHEN and CDR2 SYDVKM. CDR3 length equals 14 residues. V trimming: 7 bases; J trimming: 3 bases; junction bases outside the gene matches: 8. CDR3 in DNA: TGTGCCAGCACCCCTAGCGGGTCCTTCTACGAGCAGTACTTC. The encoded protein is CASTPSGSFYEQYF.

CDR3 sequence (DNA): TGTGCCAGCAGTGACGGGGAGGGAGCGGCAGATACGCAGTATTTT. Translated: CASSDGEGAADTQYF. The chain has TRBV6-1 and TRBJ2-3; 7 bases map to TRBD2. Germline CDR1 MNHNS, CDR2 SASEGT. The CDR3 totals 15 residues. Trimming removed 3 bases from V and 4 bases from J; junction bases left unmatched: 7.

This clone has only one observation. The chain has TRBV28 and TRBJ2-7; weak D call: TRBD2 (6 bases). From germline, CDR1 is MDHEN and CDR2 SYDVKM. CDR3 length: 12 amino acids. V was clipped by 11 bases and J by 3 bases, with 14 bases between them. Here the CDR3 DNA reads TGTGCCTGTGGAGGGGTCCGCTACGAGCAGTACTTC. It specifies CACGGVRYEQYF.

The chain has TRBV6-5 and TRBJ2-7, with 8 bases that match TRBD2. V shed 6 bases and J 2 bases; nucleotides not matched to a gene: 9. The length of the CDR3 is 15 residues. CDR1 is MNHEY, CDR2 SVGAGI, per germline. The CDR3 region is CASSPQKRGPYEQYF. The CDR3 DNA sequence: TGTGCCAGCAGCCCACAAAAGCGGGGGCCCTACGAGCAGTACTTC.

This clone was counted a few times. V usage is TRBV5-4 and J usage is TRBJ1-4; D is perhaps TRBD1 (6 bases). From germline, CDR1 is SGHNT and CDR2 YYREEE (reference sequence). The CDR3 extends over 15 amino acids. V shed 7 bases and J shed 1 base, with 14 bases lying between them. The CDR3 loop reads CASASRGGTNEKLFF. CDR3 bases: TGTGCCAGCGCCTCGAGGGGGGGAACTAATGAAAAACTGTTTTTT.

The rearrangement joins TRBV6-1 to TRBJ1-1; D may be TRBD1 (5 bases). Trimming removed 2 bases from V and 4 bases from J, with 11 bases in between. The CDR3 contains 14 residues. CDR1 MNHNS and CDR2 SASEGT come from the germline V gene. As DNA, the CDR3 is TGTGCCAGCAGTGAACGGAGGGGAGGCACTGAAGCTTTCTTT. Its translation is CASSERRGGTEAFF.

This rearrangement joins TRBV27 to TRBJ2-3; maybe TRBD2 (6 bases). CDR3 length: 17 amino acids. With 2 bases removed from V and 1 base from J, the gap between germline ends came to 16 bases. Germline V gene data show CDR1 as MNHEY and CDR2 as SMNVEV (reference sequence). This CDR3 reads CASSLRSPAGRTDTQYF. For the CDR3, the DNA is TGTGCCAGCAGTTTAAGGAGCCCAGCGGGCCGCACAGATACGCAGTATTTT.